Following are 27 T cell receptor beta chains from one sample sequenced in a study of blood T cells in healthy people across ages. Primers used in a second PCR of about 7 to 12 cycles were a sample-barcoded 5' primer and a J-beta primer mix. TCRdb passed the 5' RACE reads through MiXCR, listing each CDR3 protein once. There are roughly 1.5 million distinct CDR3 sequences in the sample; roughly 43% occur only once, and about 4.1% lies in the top ten. Material for sequencing was blood. All receptors derive from a woman between 18 and 29 years old in good health.

This clonotype came up a few times. The chain has TRBV11-2 and TRBJ2-3, with D possibly being TRBD2 (5 bases). CDR1 and CDR2 from the germline V gene are SGHAT and FQNNGV. Trimming stripped 1 base from V and 4 bases from J, with 9 bases between. CDR3 length: 14 residues. CDR3 in amino acids: CASSLALASDTQYF. Written as DNA, the CDR3 is TGTGCCAGCAGCTTAGCGCTAGCTTCAGATACGCAGTATTTT. Full variable domain (missing parts from reference TRBV11-2 and TRBJ2-3): EAGVAQSPRYKIIEKRQSVAFWCNPISGHATLYWYQQILGQGPKLLIQFQNNGVVDDSQLPKDRFSAERLKGVDSTLKIQPAKLEDSAVYLCASSLALASDTQYFGPGTRLTVL.

This clonotype was observed once. The chain is built from TRBV18 and TRBJ2-3, with 9 bases identical to TRBD2. CDR1 is KGHSH, CDR2 LQKENI, per germline. The CDR3 runs to 17 residues. V lost 1 base to trimming and J lost 2 bases; unmatched junction nucleotides: 7. CDR3 amino acids: CASSPRGTSPPTDTQYF. CDR3 sequence (DNA): TGTGCCAGCTCACCACGGGGGACTAGCCCCCCCACAGATACGCAGTATTTT.

The rearrangement uses TRBV27 and TRBJ1-1; D unclear. There are 12 residues in the CDR3. The germline V and J ends were trimmed by 8 bases and 0 bases, with 7 bases remaining between them. The germline V gene encodes CDR1 MNHEY and CDR2 SMNVEV (reference sequence). The CDR3 spells CASGSMNTEAFF. The CDR3 DNA reads as TGTGCCAGCGGTTCCATGAACACTGAAGCTTTCTTT.

This clonotype has more than one count but fewer than ten. V is TRBV12-3 or TRBV12-4 and J is TRBJ1-5; TRBD1 aligns across 9 bases. The CDR3 extends over 17 amino acids. Trimming cost V 4 bases and J 4 bases; bases outside gene matches: 11. The CDR3 protein is CASSSRRGTGYNQPQHF. CDR3 DNA sequence: TGTGCCAGCAGTTCCCGGCGAGGGACAGGGTATAATCAGCCCCAGCATTTT.

This clonotype turned up a few times. J is TRBJ2-1 and V is TRBV12-3 or TRBV12-4, with D hard to call. V lost 7 bases to trimming and J lost 4 bases, with 14 bases between them. CDR3 size: 14 residues. The CDR3 sequence: CASTKVAGYNEQFF. In DNA, the CDR3 is TGTGCCAGCACCAAGGTTGCTGGTTACAATGAGCAGTTCTTC.

J is TRBJ2-3 and V is TRBV6-4; tentatively, D is TRBD2 (6 bases). This CDR3 spans 15 amino acids. V gave up 2 bases and J gave up 0 bases, with 9 bases separating them. Germline CDR1 and CDR2: MRHNA and SNTAGT. The DNA for the CDR3 is TGTGCCAGCAGTGACGAAGGAGGGAGCACAGATACGCAGTATTTT. The encoded protein is CASSDEGGSTDTQYF.

The CDR3: CASSEWGGGITDTQYF. The CDR3 DNA is TGTGCCAGCAGTGAATGGGGCGGGGGGATCACAGATACGCAGTATTTT. This rearrangement joins TRBV2 to TRBJ2-3; 8 nucleotides agree with TRBD2. Per the germline V gene, CDR1 is SNHLY and CDR2 is FYNNEI. The CDR3 is made up of 16 amino acids. V gave up 2 bases and J gave up 2 bases; unmatched junction bases: 6.

This clonotype was counted ten times or more. The chain is built from TRBV5-1 and TRBJ2-3; 12 bases are a match to TRBD2. With 4 bases clipped from V and 3 bases from J, the junction kept 6 bases outside the gene matches. This CDR3 spans 16 amino acids. The germline gives CDR1 SGHRS, CDR2 YFSETQ. The CDR3 loop reads CASSGRLAGETDTQYF. CDR3 sequence (DNA): TGCGCCAGCAGCGGGAGACTAGCGGGAGAAACAGATACGCAGTATTTT.

The sample holds a few counts of this clonotype. V usage is TRBV10-3 and J usage is TRBJ2-1; D is uncertain. Germline V gene sequence: CDR1 ENHRY, CDR2 SYGVKD. This CDR3 comprises 11 residues. V was cut by 3 bases and J by 9 bases, with 6 bases left in between. In nucleotides, the CDR3 is TGTGCCATCAGTGACCCCGGTGAGCAGTTCTTC. It yields the protein CAISDPGEQFF.

The chain uses TRBV12-3 or TRBV12-4 and TRBJ1-2; the D is unclear. Trimming stripped 1 base from V and 1 base from J, with 7 bases between. The CDR3 contains 14 residues. CDR3 residues: CASSLVHRNYGYTF. The CDR3 nucleotides read TGTGCCAGCAGTTTAGTGCACCGTAACTATGGCTACACCTTC.

This sequence joins TRBV10-3 and TRBJ2-7; D uncertain. CDR1 is ENHRY and CDR2 is SYGVKD in the germline V gene. The V gene lost 0 bases and the J gene lost 6 bases, with 6 bases spanning the gap. This CDR3 is built from 12 residues. The CDR3 here is CAISESRGEQYF. DNA for the CDR3: TGTGCCATCAGTGAGTCCCGAGGCGAGCAGTACTTC.

The rearrangement joins TRBV6-5 to TRBJ2-7; D remains unclear. The germline V gene encodes CDR1 MNHEY and CDR2 SVGAGI. Trimming took off 2 bases at V and 0 bases at J, with 11 bases between the two ends. CDR3 length equals 15 residues. CDR3 DNA: TGTGCCAGCAGTTACAGGTCCGTCCCCTCCTACGAGCAGTACTTC. It specifies CASSYRSVPSYEQYF.

Concerning this clonotype: At one end the junction does not follow the germline gene, possibly because of a read error. V is TRBV27 and J is TRBJ2-1; 9 bases are a match to TRBD1. The CDR3 is made up of 16 amino acids. Germline V gene lookup returns CDR1 MNHEY and CDR2 SMNVEV (reference sequence). The CDR3 reads CAGSFITGQGYSEQFF. The CDR3 nucleotides read TGTGCCGGCAGTTTCATAACGGGACAGGGCTACAGTGAGCAGTTCTTC.

This clonotype was observed a handful of times. V is TRBV20-1 and J is TRBJ2-4; 7 bases line up with TRBD1. V trimming: 3 bases; J trimming: 13 bases; junction bases outside the gene matches: 15. This CDR3 is 14 amino acids long. The germline CDR1 and CDR2 sequences are DFQATT and SNEGSKA (reference sequence). CDR3 loop: CSASRPRWTQGQYF. The CDR3, as DNA: TGCAGTGCTAGCCGCCCGAGGTGGACACAGGGGCAGTACTTC.

There are a few counts of this clonotype. The chain carries TRBV10-3 and TRBJ2-5, with 9 bases that match TRBD2. From germline, CDR1 is ENHRY and CDR2 SYGVKD. The CDR3 loop spans 14 amino acids. Unmatched junction bases numbered 12, after V lost 5 bases and J lost 11 bases. In DNA form, the CDR3 reads TGTGCCATCAGTAAGCGGGGGGACAGCAATGAGCAGTACTTC. Amino acid sequence: CAISKRGDSNEQYF.

This clonotype appeared a few times. The chain has TRBV9 and TRBJ2-2; D is perhaps TRBD1 (5 bases). The CDR3 runs to 15 residues. The V end was cut by 4 bases, the J end by 6 bases, with 16 bases between. The germline gives CDR1 SGDLS, CDR2 YYNGEE. CDR3 amino acids: CASSPRVGRAGELFF. The CDR3, as DNA: TGTGCCAGCAGCCCCCGAGTGGGGCGCGCCGGGGAGCTGTTTTTT.

The V gene is TRBV6-2 or TRBV6-3, the J gene TRBJ2-7; D possibly corresponds to TRBD1 (6 bases). This CDR3 region has 14 residues. Germline V gene sequence: CDR1 MNHEY, CDR2 SVGEGT. The ends were cut back, 6 bases at V and 4 bases at J, with 16 bases in the middle. The CDR3 bases are TGTGCCAGCAGAGGACAGCCCTTATGGTACGAGCAGTACTTC. Its translation is CASRGQPLWYEQYF.

The chain carries TRBV25-1 and TRBJ1-2; D unresolved. The CDR3 runs to 13 residues. Germline CDR1 MGHDK, CDR2 SYGVNS. The germline V and J ends were trimmed by 10 bases and 5 bases, with 17 bases remaining between them. The DNA for the CDR3 is TGTGCCACCCAAACCCAAGGGCCTTATGGCTACACCTTC. This sequence encodes CATQTQGPYGYTF.

This rearrangement joins TRBV7-2 to TRBJ1-1; 7 positions agree with TRBD1. This CDR3 is 15 amino acids long. The J segment lost 3 bases and the V segment lost 5 bases, leaving 9 bases of the junction unmatched. The germline V gene has CDR1 SGHTA and CDR2 FQGNSA. CDR3 loop: CASSATNRGYTEAFF. The CDR3 region has the DNA TGTGCCAGCAGCGCGACAAACAGGGGTTACACTGAAGCTTTCTTT. The variable domain in full, completed from reference TRBV7-2 and TRBJ1-1, reads GAGVSQSPSNKVTEKGKDVELRCDPISGHTALYWYRQSLGQGLEFLIYFQGNSAPDKSGLPSDRFSAERTGGSVSTLTIQRTQQEDSAVYLCASSATNRGYTEAFFGQGTRLTVV.

The chain uses TRBV7-2 and TRBJ2-4, with 9 bases fitting TRBD1. Trimming cost V 3 bases and J 13 bases; bases outside gene matches: 13. Germline lookup yields CDR1 SGHTA and CDR2 FQGNSA. The CDR3 is 15 residues long. In DNA form, the CDR3 reads TGTGCCAGCAGCTTTGGGACAGGGACAATCTACGGGCAGTACTTC. Its translation: CASSFGTGTIYGQYF.

The chain recombines TRBV7-9 with TRBJ2-3; D call uncertain. V lost 6 bases and J 2 bases, leaving 15 bases between the germline ends. CDR3 length: 15 residues. Germline CDR1 SEHNR, CDR2 FQNEAQ (reference sequence). CDR3 residues: CASSLVAVFTDTQYF. Here the CDR3 DNA reads TGTGCCAGCAGTCTGGTAGCCGTCTTCACAGATACGCAGTATTTT.

This clonotype was detected ten times or more. This chain joins TRBV7-6 and TRBJ1-5; D not certain. Trimming pared 2 bases from V and 7 bases from J, leaving 9 bases between. The CDR3 extends over 13 amino acids. Germline CDR1 and CDR2: SGHVS and FNYEAQ. The CDR3 sequence is CASSLTIRQPQHF. In DNA, the CDR3 is TGTGCCAGCAGCTTAACAATACGGCAGCCCCAGCATTTT. The full variable domain, its missing parts supplied by reference TRBV7-6 and TRBJ1-5, is GAGVSQSPRYKVTKRGQDVALRCDPISGHVSLYWYRQALGQGPEFLTYFNYEAQQDKSGLPNDRFSAERPEGSISTLTIQRTEQRDSAMYRCASSLTIRQPQHFGDGTRLSIL.

This clonotype turned up a few times. The chain links TRBV3-1 to TRBJ2-7; 13 bases agree with TRBD2. The CDR3 consists of 15 residues. V lost 5 bases and J lost 2; bases outside the gene matches: 3. Germline CDR1 is LGHDT and CDR2 is YNNKEL (reference sequence). The CDR3, as DNA: TGTGCCAGCAGCGAAGGACTAGCGGGGGCCTACGAGCAGTACTTC. Amino acid sequence: CASSEGLAGAYEQYF.

The rearrangement joins TRBV14 to TRBJ1-2; D not certain. Trimming left V 3 bases short and J 7 bases short, with 12 bases between. CDR1 and CDR2 (germline): SGHDN, FVKESK. The CDR3 is made up of 13 amino acids. CDR3 bases: TGTGCCAGCAGCCAGAAGGGCCCTCTTGGCTACACCTTC. It translates to CASSQKGPLGYTF. The complete variable domain, with remaining parts taken from reference TRBV14 and TRBJ1-2, reads EAGVTQFPSHSVIEKGQTVTLRCDPISGHDNLYWYRRVMGKEIKFLLHFVKESKQDESGMPNNRFLAERTGGTYSTLKVQPAELEDSGVYFCASSQKGPLGYTFGSGTRLTVV.

This CDR3 reads CASSLYSGRTDTQYF. In nucleotides, the CDR3 is TGTGCCAGCAGCCTCTATAGCGGGAGGACAGATACGCAGTATTTT. This chain links TRBV12-3 or TRBV12-4 with TRBJ2-3; 10 positions match TRBD2. With 6 bases clipped from V and 3 bases from J, the junction kept 6 bases outside the gene matches. The CDR3 length is 15 residues.

The V gene is TRBV21-1, the J gene TRBJ2-7; the table gives TRBD1 as D, unverified against the DNA. TRBV21-1 is noted as a pseudogene. The CDR3 totals 15 residues. CDR3 coding DNA: TGTGCCAGCAGCATCAGGGGCGGGCAACCCTACGAGCAGTACTTC. This translates into CASSIRGGQPYEQYF.

The chain recombines TRBV7-2 with TRBJ1-4, with D hard to call. Trimming shortened V by 5 bases and J by 4 bases, and 14 bases separated the two germline ends. The CDR3 sequence is 15 residues long. Germline CDR1 SGHTA, CDR2 FQGNSA. CDR3 in DNA: TGTGCCAGCAGCATACACAGCACCATTAATGAAAAACTGTTTTTT. As protein: CASSIHSTINEKLFF.